Each of the 9 T cell receptor beta chains below was sequenced from the same sample in a study of blood T cell repertoires in COVID-19. Profiled with immunoSEQ multiplex PCR; TCRdb holds only in-frame clones, not every one. Of tens of thousands of clones in the sample, around 80% were seen once. Source material: peripheral blood. The receptors shown here come from an elderly woman with active or convalescent COVID-19.

This clone was picked up a small number of times. The chain employs TRBV5-4 and TRBJ1-2; D is uncertain. The V end lost 4 bases, the J end lost 4 bases, and 14 bases lay between the germline ends. Looked up from germline, CDR1 is SGHNT and CDR2 is YYREEE (reference sequence). The CDR3 spans 14 residues. The CDR3 is CASSLALKPYGYTF. The CDR3 DNA follows: TGTGCCAGCAGCCTGGCCCTGAAGCCCTATGGCTACACCTTC.

The sample holds a few counts of this clone. The chain is built from TRBV23-1 and TRBJ2-3; 7 bases agree with TRBD1. TRBV23-1 is marked as an open reading frame, function uncertain. The CDR3 is made up of 15 amino acids. V was pared by 5 bases and J by 4 bases, with 9 bases of the junction left unmatched. The DNA of the CDR3 is TGCGCCAGCAGTATAGGGGGCAGGATCGCAGATACGCAGTATTTT. It specifies CASSIGGRIADTQYF.

The chain is built from TRBV6-6 and TRBJ2-7; 7 bases are a match to TRBD1. The CDR3 loop spans 13 amino acids. Unmatched junction bases numbered 1, after V lost 2 bases and J lost 3 bases. Germline assignment: CDR1 MNHNY and CDR2 SVGAGI (reference sequence). The CDR3 region is CASSYRDSYEQYF. For the CDR3, the DNA is TGTGCCAGCAGTTACCGGGACAGCTACGAGCAGTACTTC.

This sequence joins TRBV7-9 and TRBJ2-7, with 11 bases aligning to TRBD1. Germline CDR1 and CDR2: SEHNR and FQNEAQ (reference sequence). The J segment lost 2 bases and the V segment lost 5 bases, leaving 5 bases of the junction unmatched. This CDR3 comprises 15 residues. CDR3 nucleotides: TGTGCCAGCAGCCCCGGGACAGGGGGTCCCTACGAGCAGTACTTC. It translates to CASSPGTGGPYEQYF.

The chain employs TRBV2 and TRBJ1-3, with D possibly TRBD1 on 5 matching bases. In germline, CDR1 is SNHLY, CDR2 FYNNEI. The CDR3 spans 14 residues. V dropped 3 bases and J dropped 4 bases, with 10 bases sitting between them. The CDR3 sequence: CASSDQGTGNTIYF. The CDR3 nucleotides read TGTGCCAGCAGTGACCAGGGTACGGGAAACACCATATATTTT.

CDR3 nucleotides: TGCAGCGTTGAGATGGACAGTGGGGGGACCCAGTACTTC. Its protein is CSVEMDSGGTQYF. V gene TRBV29-1 combines with J gene TRBJ2-5; tentative D call: TRBD1 (6 bases). This CDR3 is 13 amino acids long. V lost 3 bases, J lost 7 bases, and 15 bases lay in between. Germline V gives CDR1 SQVTM, CDR2 ANQGSEA.

The V and J genes are TRBV3-1 (or the pseudogene TRBV3-2) and TRBJ2-2; possibly TRBD2 for D (6 bases). There are 18 residues in the CDR3. Germline CDR1 and CDR2: LGHDT and YNNKEL (reference sequence). Trimming shortened V by 3 bases and J by 2 bases, and 19 bases separated the two germline ends. The CDR3 loop is CASSQLKPGGDNTGELFF. As DNA, the CDR3 is TGTGCCAGCAGCCAGCTAAAACCGGGCGGGGACAACACCGGGGAGCTGTTTTTT.

CDR3 residues: CASTPPDRVDGYTF. The CDR3 bases are TGTGCCAGCACCCCGCCTGACAGGGTTGACGGCTACACCTTC. V and J are TRBV6-2 or TRBV6-3 and TRBJ1-2; 7 bases are a match to TRBD1. This CDR3 has 14 amino acids. Germline V gives CDR1 MNHEY, CDR2 SVGEGT. Unmatched junction bases numbered 13, after V lost 7 bases and J lost 8 bases.

The rearrangement joins TRBV19 to TRBJ1-6, with D tentatively TRBD1 (6 bases). The CDR3 is 14 residues long. V was clipped by 5 bases and J by 7 bases, with 12 bases between them. Germline V gene data show CDR1 as LNHDA and CDR2 as SQIVND (reference sequence). CDR3 coding DNA: TGTGCCAGTAGTGTAAGGACAGAGAATTCACCCCTCCACTTT. It encodes CASSVRTENSPLHF.